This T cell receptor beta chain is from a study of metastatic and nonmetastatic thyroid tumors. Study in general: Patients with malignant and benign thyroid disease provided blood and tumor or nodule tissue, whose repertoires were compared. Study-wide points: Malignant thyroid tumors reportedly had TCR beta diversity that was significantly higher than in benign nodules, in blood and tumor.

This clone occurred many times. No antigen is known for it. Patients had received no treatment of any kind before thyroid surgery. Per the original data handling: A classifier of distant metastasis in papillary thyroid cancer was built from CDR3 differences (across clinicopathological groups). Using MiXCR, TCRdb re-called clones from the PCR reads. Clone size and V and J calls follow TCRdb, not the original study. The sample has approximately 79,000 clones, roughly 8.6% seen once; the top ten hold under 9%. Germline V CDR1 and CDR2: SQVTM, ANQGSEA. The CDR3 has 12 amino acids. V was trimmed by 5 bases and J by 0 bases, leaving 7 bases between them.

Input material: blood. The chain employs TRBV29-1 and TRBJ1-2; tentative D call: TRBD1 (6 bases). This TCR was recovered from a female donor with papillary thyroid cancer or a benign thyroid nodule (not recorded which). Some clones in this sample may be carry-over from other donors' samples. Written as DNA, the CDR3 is TGCAGCGTTTGGACAGCTAACTATGGCTACACCTTC. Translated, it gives CSVWTANYGYTF.